This T cell receptor beta chain derives from a study of regulatory dendritic cells for organ transplantation listed by TCRdb under 2017. Concerning the study at large: TCRbeta repertoires were sequenced from sorted naive and memory CD4+ and CD8+ T cells before and after allostimulation with regulatory or mature dendritic cells. Broad study findings and their caveats: Of the resting subsets, memory CD8+ T cells had the largest number of alloreactive TCR clonotypes. Expansion of memory CD8+ clones was induced by allostimulation in both subjects, but more limited expansion appeared to be induced by regulatory dendritic cells than by mature dendritic cells. Highly diverse repertoires were observed in naive CD4+ and CD8+ T cells, whereas lower diversity was observed in memory cells, and the most oligoclonal repertoires were found in memory CD8+ cells. The authors pointed out considerable heterogeneity between individuals in the alloreactive memory CD8+ T cell pool, and only a couple of subjects were sequenced.

Trimming costs V 5 bases and J 4 bases, and their ends lie 9 bases apart. Inclusive of the bounding cysteine and phenylalanine, the CDR3 is 12 residues long. The DNA shown is the 36-base CDR3, in frame from base 1. CDR1 and CDR2 are drawn from the germline V gene (reference sequence): SEHNR, FQNEAQ. TCRbeta CDR3 regions were amplified by multiplexed two-step PCR using Vbeta-specific forward primers and Jbeta-specific reverse primers. TCRbeta libraries were sequenced on an Illumina instrument through the immunoSEQ service. From the authors' description of their analysis: V, D and J genes were assigned using IMGT annotation, and counts were corrected for multiplex PCR bias using synthetic CDR3 analogues. The immunoSEQ Analyzer calculated repertoire clonality as one minus the normalized Shannon entropy. Clonal expansion was defined by Fisher's exact test with Benjamini-Hochberg false discovery rate control, using two-tailed P<0.01. This is the immuneACCESS table as TCRdb keeps it, with only in-frame sequences that have V and J called. A part of the clones is gone; compared with another copy, unresolved V genes explain less than half, and the rest is unexplained. Clone size and the V and J calls come from that table; the DNA yielded D and trimming. For this sample there are 30,000 to 40,000 clones; around 90% appear just once. In total, the top ten clones hold more than 0.055% of the sample.

Naive T cells were sorted as CD45RA+ and memory T cells as CD45RO+ CD4+ or CD8+ cells by FACS. Two healthy control subjects provided the T cells used for TCR sequencing. Sorted T cell subsets that were not stimulated were used as baseline controls for the mixed lymphocyte reactions. The Qiagen DNeasy Blood & Tissue Kit was used for extraction of genomic DNA. Details on this clone: What antigen it recognizes has not been identified. The input lacks base qualities; no much larger clone sits a single base away.

The clonotype was recovered from a human donor in good health. This receptor chain uses TRBV7-9 and TRBJ2-7; the D segment cannot be called with confidence. Sequencing used naive CD4+ T cells from blood. Per the publication, the cell subset or site label means: CD45RA+ naive T cells. The CDR3 sequence is CASSPTVYEQYF. Read as DNA, the sequence is TGTGCCAGCAGCCCAACAGTATACGAGCAGTACTTC.